The source of this T cell receptor beta chain is a study of blood T cells in healthy people across ages. From germline, CDR1 is SGHRS and CDR2 YFSETQ. CDR3 size: 14 residues. V shed 2 bases, J shed 0 bases, and the junction held 2 bases outside the gene matches. This clonotype was detected a few times. A second 7 to 11 cycle PCR used barcoded and J-beta primers. Per sample, CDR3-containing paired-end reads numbered at least 2.5 million. TCRdb recomputed calls from the 5' RACE reads with MiXCR, one row per CDR3 protein. This table has 600,000 to 900,000 distinct CDR3 sequences, roughly 25% appearing once. Another study also made use of these data, one on T cells of mothers and their children. That source notes: The second PCR used the M1S primer, and this primer added sample barcodes and 2-4 random nucleotides.

The sample was blood. This clonotype was sampled from a boy aged 5-17 years in good health. This chain connects TRBV5-1 to TRBJ2-7; 7 bases map to TRBD2. The CDR3 DNA follows: TGCGCCAGCAGCTTACTAGCGCACTCCTACGAGCAGTACTTC. This encodes CASSLLAHSYEQYF.